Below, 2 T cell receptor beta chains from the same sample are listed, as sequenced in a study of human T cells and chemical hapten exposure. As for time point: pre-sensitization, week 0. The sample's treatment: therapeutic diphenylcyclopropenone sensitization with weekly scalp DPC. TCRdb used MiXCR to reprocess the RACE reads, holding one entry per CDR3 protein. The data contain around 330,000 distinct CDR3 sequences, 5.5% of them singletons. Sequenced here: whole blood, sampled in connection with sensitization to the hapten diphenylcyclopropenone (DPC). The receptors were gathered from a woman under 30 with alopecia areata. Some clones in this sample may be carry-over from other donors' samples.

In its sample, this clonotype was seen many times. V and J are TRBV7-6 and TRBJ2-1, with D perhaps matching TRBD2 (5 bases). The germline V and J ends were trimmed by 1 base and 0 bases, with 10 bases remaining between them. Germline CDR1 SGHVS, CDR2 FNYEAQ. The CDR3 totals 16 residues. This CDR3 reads CASSLEAENSYNEQFF. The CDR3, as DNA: TGTGCCAGCAGCTTAGAAGCGGAAAACTCCTACAATGAGCAGTTCTTC.

The CDR3 sequence: CASSSGTGGYTIYF. DNA for the CDR3: TGTGCCAGCAGTTCCGGGACAGGGGGTTACACCATATATTTT. The chain couples TRBV12-3 or TRBV12-4 to TRBJ1-3, with 11 positions matching TRBD1. The V gene end was trimmed by 4 bases and the J gene end by 8 bases; junction bases not matched to a gene: 4. The CDR3 sequence is 14 residues long.